This T cell receptor beta chain came from a study of T cells expressing NK-cell markers (dated by TCRdb to the early 2020s). Concerning the study at large: Three sorted T-cell subsets (CD3+CD56+NKG2C+, CD3+CD56+NKG2C- and CD3+CD56-NKG2C+) from under 10 donors had their TCR beta-chain repertoires profiled. Seven of the eight sequenced donors were HCMV-seropositive and one was HCMV-seronegative. The study sequenced eight donors, all healthy volunteers chosen at random: three men and five women. The libraries were sequenced on Illumina HiSeq 2000/2500, MiSeq or NextSeq, producing 2 x 150 bp reads. What the authors observed across the whole study: It remained unclear whether the expanded NKG2C-expressing T cell clones were specific for HCMV antigens. Those dominant clonotypes were again the most abundant among CD3+CD56-NKG2C+ cells in several donors, at about 28.3-65%. For about 6 donors, the dominant CD3+CD56+NKG2C+ clonotypes were among the top 10 CD8+ clonotypes and accounted for about 1.0-8% of CD8+ T cells.

HCMV serostatus was determined by detecting HCMV-specific IgG in serum with a commercial ELISA kit. Peripheral blood mononuclear cells were isolated from blood by Ficoll density gradient centrifugation. There are 13 amino acids in the CDR3, from cysteine to phenylalanine inclusive. This entry has no DNA. Note on this clonotype: Its antigen is not yet known.

Sequencing instrument: Illumina HiSeq 2000. 5'RACE template switching, by which a universal primer site and unique molecular identifiers were added, was used to make TCR beta cDNA libraries. cDNA synthesis was primed from the TCR beta constant segment and was followed by two successive PCR amplification steps. From the authors' description of their analysis: MIGEC was used to demultiplex reads and group the reads by UMI, and MiTCR was used to assemble and quantify clonotypes. To exclude erroneous sequences, only TCR cDNA sequences supported by at least two reads were retained. The tcR package was used for downstream repertoire analysis, with clonotypes matched between fractions based on CDR3 nucleotide sequence plus V segment. VDJmatch was used to annotate antigen specificity against VDJdb, with one amino acid substitution in CDR3 allowed. Once TCRdb had reprocessed the reads, it stored one entry per CDR3 protein sequence and supplied no DNA. The V and J calls were not made by the authors but by TCRdb's processing. This sample's table has entries for a few hundred thousand distinct CDR3 sequences. About 5.2% of the sample lies in the top ten.

The sequence came from a man aged 18 to 69 in good health. This chain is built from TRBV12-3 or TRBV12-4 and TRBJ2-2; TCRdb's D call, TRBD2, is unchecked because there is no DNA. The sample consisted of blood T cells: a sorted CD56 or NKG2C T cell subset, CD4+ or CD8+ T cells, or bulk PBMC T cells (not recorded which). The CDR3 has the sequence CATLGLEGGELFF.